Shown below are 24 T cell receptor beta chains from a single sample sequenced in a study of shared clonotypes between healthy human individuals. Here immunoSEQ multiplex PCR was the method, and the copy in TCRdb shows in-frame clones only, minus some. The table records 1.6 million or so clones, around 95% of them present only once. The source material was naive CD4+ T cells sorted from blood. The subset: CD45RA+ positively selected. Receptors were obtained from a man younger than 40 in good health.

The chain employs TRBV6-6 and TRBJ1-1, with 7 positions matching TRBD1. CDR1 and CDR2 from the germline V gene are MNHNY and SVGAGI (reference sequence). There are 14 residues in the CDR3. V was clipped by 5 bases and J by 1 base; unmatched bases: 4. The CDR3 sequence: CASSQGVANTEAFF. The CDR3 nucleotides are TGTGCCAGCAGTCAGGGGGTTGCGAACACTGAAGCTTTCTTT.

The rearrangement joins TRBV10-1 to TRBJ2-1, with a weak D call TRBD2 (5 bases). This CDR3 is built from 13 residues. CDR1 WNHNN and CDR2 SYGVQD come from the germline V gene (reference sequence). The V end lost 2 bases, the J end lost 10 bases, and 12 bases lay between the germline ends. CDR3: CASSETSLREQFF. The CDR3 region has the DNA TGCGCCAGCAGTGAGACTAGTCTGCGCGAGCAGTTCTTC.

The CDR3 DNA sequence: TGTGCCAGCAGTTGGGACCGAGGACAGCCCCAGCATTTT. Translation: CASSWDRGQPQHF. The V gene is TRBV7-2, the J gene TRBJ1-5; perhaps TRBD1 as D (5 bases). Germline V gives CDR1 SGHTA, CDR2 FQGNSA. The CDR3 consists of 13 residues. Trimming stripped 6 bases from V and 7 bases from J, with 13 bases between.

The chain uses TRBV5-1 and TRBJ2-7, with TRBD2 matching 14 bases. With 4 bases clipped from V and 0 bases from J, the junction kept 3 bases outside the gene matches. Germline V lookup: CDR1 SGHRS, CDR2 YFSETQ. CDR3 length: 16 residues. CDR3 DNA sequence: TGCGCCAGCAGCGGACTAGCGGGAGGCCTCTCCTACGAGCAGTACTTC. Encoded protein: CASSGLAGGLSYEQYF.

This clone was picked up one time. Other DNA sequences in this sample translate to the same CDR3. The CDR3 bases are TGTGCCAGCAGTTTAATATCAACCGGGGAGCTGTTTTTT. The encoded protein is CASSLISTGELFF. The V and J genes are TRBV28 and TRBJ2-2; no definite D call. Germline V gives CDR1 MDHEN, CDR2 SYDVKM. Between the trimmed V and J ends, which lost 2 bases and 5 bases, there was a span of 6 bases. There are 13 residues in the CDR3. Filled out from reference TRBV28 and TRBJ2-2, the complete variable domain reads DVKVTQSSRYLVKRTGEKVFLECVQDMDHENMFWYRQDPGLGLRLIYFSYDVKMKEKGDIPEGYSVSREKKERFSLILESASTNQTSMYLCASSLISTGELFFGEGSRLTVL.

CDR3 loop: CASSPRTGAGEQYF. The CDR3 DNA is TGTGCCAGCAGTCCCCGGACAGGGGCGGGCGAGCAGTACTTC. The V call is TRBV6-5, the J call TRBJ2-7; 9 nucleotides agree with TRBD1. The CDR3 is made up of 14 amino acids. The germline gives CDR1 MNHEY, CDR2 SVGAGI. V was clipped by 5 bases and J by 6 bases; unmatched bases: 8.

As regards this clone: Other DNA variants within this sample encode the same CDR3. The CDR3 sequence: CAISESSGSSYNEQFF. In DNA form, the CDR3 reads TGTGCCATCAGTGAGTCGAGCGGGAGTTCCTACAATGAGCAGTTCTTC. The rearrangement links TRBV10-3 to TRBJ2-1; 8 bases align to TRBD2. CDR1 is ENHRY, CDR2 SYGVKD, per germline. After removal of 0 bases from V and 1 base from J, the junction contained 2 bases not matched to a gene. The CDR3 loop spans 16 amino acids.

The chain joins TRBV20-1 to TRBJ1-5; tentatively, D is TRBD1 (5 bases). V lost 3 bases, J lost 9 bases, and 9 bases lay in between. This CDR3 is built from 11 residues. Germline values: CDR1 DFQATT, CDR2 SNEGSKA (reference sequence). The CDR3 loop is CSARAGGPQHF. CDR3 nucleotides: TGCAGTGCTAGGGCCGGGGGGCCCCAGCATTTT.

In its sample, this clone was seen once. The chain carries TRBV10-3 and TRBJ1-5; 9 bases are a match to TRBD1. The germline V gene encodes CDR1 ENHRY and CDR2 SYGVKD. Unmatched junction bases numbered 2, after V lost 3 bases and J lost 5 bases. CDR3 length: 14 residues. The CDR3 sequence is CAISDGTGYQPQHF. CDR3 bases: TGTGCCATCAGTGACGGGACAGGGTATCAGCCCCAGCATTTT.

The chain carries TRBV9 and TRBJ2-1; TRBD2 agrees at 14 bases. The CDR3 totals 17 residues. Unmatched junction bases numbered 9, after V lost 3 bases and J lost 7 bases. Germline CDR1 reads SGDLS; CDR2 reads YYNGEE. CDR3 sequence: CASSGGGGLAGGNEQFF. CDR3 in DNA: TGTGCCAGCAGCGGAGGAGGAGGACTAGCGGGAGGTAATGAGCAGTTCTTC.

This rearrangement joins TRBV9 to TRBJ2-7; 11 bases match TRBD2. CDR1 and CDR2 from the germline V gene are SGDLS and YYNGEE. V gave up 4 bases and J gave up 2 bases; unmatched junction bases: 11. This CDR3 region has 17 residues. The CDR3 sequence is CASSPGTSGYLTYEQYF. The CDR3 nucleotides are TGTGCCAGCAGCCCTGGGACTAGCGGATACCTTACCTACGAGCAGTACTTC.

The CDR3 DNA reads TGTGCCAGCAGCTTAGTCTCAGGGCCTCCCTCCTACTACGAGCAGTACTTC. Its protein product is CASSLVSGPPSYYEQYF. V and J are TRBV7-2 and TRBJ2-7; weak D call: TRBD1 (5 bases). The CDR3 is 17 residues long. CDR1 and CDR2 (germline): SGHTA, FQGNSA. Trimming stripped 1 base from V and 3 bases from J, with 19 bases between.

In this sample, this clone turned up once. The chain carries TRBV9 and TRBJ2-7; 10 positions agree with TRBD2. Germline values: CDR1 SGDLS, CDR2 YYNGEE. This CDR3 is built from 15 residues. Losses at the gene ends were 0 bases for V and 4 bases for J; bases not matched to a gene: 4. In DNA, the CDR3 is TGTGCCAGCAGCGTAGAGTTTAGCGGGAGGTACGAGCAGTACTTC. Translation gives CASSVEFSGRYEQYF.

The CDR3 DNA is TGCGCCAGCAGCGGGGCAGGGACGGAGACCCAGTACTTC. Its translation is CASSGAGTETQYF. The chain has TRBV5-1 and TRBJ2-5; D could derive from TRBD1 or TRBD2 (5 bases each). The CDR3 sequence is 13 residues long. The germline gives CDR1 SGHRS, CDR2 YFSETQ. V lost 4 bases and J lost 5, with 12 bases in between.

The chain employs TRBV5-1 and TRBJ2-1; 10 bases align to TRBD2. Trimming at V came to 1 base and at J to 4 bases, leaving 2 bases not matched to a gene. This CDR3 has 15 residues. CDR1 and CDR2 from the germline V gene are SGHRS and YFSETQ. The CDR3 spells CASSLSGRGYNEQFF. In DNA form, the CDR3 reads TGCGCCAGCAGCTTGAGCGGGAGGGGATACAATGAGCAGTTCTTC.

J is TRBJ1-4 and V is TRBV2; 8 bases are a match to TRBD1. The CDR3 loop spans 14 amino acids. Germline CDR1 reads SNHLY; CDR2 reads FYNNEI. Germline trimming cut 7 bases from V and 7 bases from J; bases unmatched to any gene: 8. This CDR3 is CASKITGGGEKLFF. The CDR3 nucleotides read TGTGCCAGCAAGATTACAGGGGGGGGTGAAAAACTGTTTTTT.

This clone was recorded once. The chain has TRBV28 and TRBJ2-1; 8 bases match TRBD2. The germline CDR1 and CDR2 sequences are MDHEN and SYDVKM. Trimming removed 7 bases from V and 7 bases from J; junction bases left unmatched: 12. The CDR3 has 15 residues. This CDR3 is CASTFYSGAGNEQFF. The CDR3 region has the DNA TGTGCCAGCACTTTTTATAGCGGGGCCGGGAATGAGCAGTTCTTC.

This chain connects TRBV7-9 to TRBJ2-5, with D unclear. V was clipped by 5 bases and J by 0 bases, with 10 bases between them. CDR1 and CDR2 (germline): SEHNR, FQNEAQ (reference sequence). This CDR3 has 14 amino acids. In DNA form, the CDR3 reads TGTGCCAGCAGCAAAAGGACGGACCAAGAGACCCAGTACTTC. Its protein is CASSKRTDQETQYF.

The rearrangement uses TRBV29-1 and TRBJ2-3, with 14 bases identical to TRBD2. Germline lookup yields CDR1 SQVTM and CDR2 ANQGSEA. V lost 4 bases and J lost 0; bases outside the gene matches: 3. The CDR3 covers 16 residues. Written as DNA, the CDR3 is TGCAGCGTTGTGGGACTAGCGGGAGTTAGCACAGATACGCAGTATTTT. Translation: CSVVGLAGVSTDTQYF.

For the CDR3, the DNA is TGTGCCAGCAGTTGGACTAGCGGGACCTACAATGAGCAGTTCTTC. Translated: CASSWTSGTYNEQFF. The rearrangement uses TRBV2 and TRBJ2-1; 12 bases align to TRBD2. Germline V CDR1 and CDR2: SNHLY, FYNNEI. The CDR3 consists of 15 residues. Trimming removed 5 bases from V and 2 bases from J; junction bases left unmatched: 1.

The chain couples TRBV7-3 to TRBJ1-1, with D perhaps matching TRBD1 (5 bases). V lost 7 bases and J 2 bases, leaving 11 bases between the germline ends. This CDR3 is built from 13 residues. Germline CDR1 reads SGHTA; CDR2 reads FQGTGA. The CDR3 bases are TGTGCCAGCATGGGGCAGCCCAACACTGAAGCTTTCTTT. Amino acids: CASMGQPNTEAFF. The full variable domain, rest sourced from reference TRBV7-3 and TRBJ1-1, is GAGVSQTPSNKVTEKGKYVELRCDPISGHTALYWYRQSLGQGPEFLIYFQGTGAADDSGLPNDRFFAVRPEGSVSTLKIQRTERGDSAVYLCASMGQPNTEAFFGQGTRLTVV.

This chain joins TRBV27 and TRBJ2-5; 8 positions agree with TRBD1. This CDR3 comprises 15 residues. The germline gives CDR1 MNHEY, CDR2 SMNVEV (reference sequence). The V and J ends lost 2 bases and 5 bases, in that order; junction bases with no gene match: 7. This CDR3 reads CASSLTGTGVETQYF. The CDR3 nucleotides are TGTGCCAGCAGTTTAACCGGGACAGGCGTCGAGACCCAGTACTTC.

The chain couples TRBV10-2 to TRBJ2-7; no clear D. The ends were cut back, 11 bases at V and 0 bases at J, with 20 bases in the middle. The germline V gene encodes CDR1 WSHSY and CDR2 SAAADI. This CDR3 region has 15 residues. The CDR3 sequence: CAATRWVASSYEQYF. The CDR3 DNA reads TGCGCCGCGACCCGTTGGGTCGCGAGCTCCTACGAGCAGTACTTC.

This chain joins TRBV5-1 and TRBJ2-7; D gene uncertain. The CDR3 has 15 residues. Germline V gene data show CDR1 as SGHRS and CDR2 as YFSETQ. V was trimmed by 0 bases and J by 2 bases, leaving 12 bases between them. CDR3: CASSLGLNHPYEQYF. DNA of the CDR3: TGCGCCAGCAGCTTGGGTCTGAACCACCCCTACGAGCAGTACTTC. Looking up the rest from reference TRBV5-1 and TRBJ2-7 gives the full variable domain: KAGVTQTPRYLIKTRGQQVTLSCSPISGHRSVSWYQQTPGQGLQFLFEYFSETQRNKGNFPGRFSGRQFSNSRSEMNVSTLELGDSALYLCASSLGLNHPYEQYFGPGTRLTVT.